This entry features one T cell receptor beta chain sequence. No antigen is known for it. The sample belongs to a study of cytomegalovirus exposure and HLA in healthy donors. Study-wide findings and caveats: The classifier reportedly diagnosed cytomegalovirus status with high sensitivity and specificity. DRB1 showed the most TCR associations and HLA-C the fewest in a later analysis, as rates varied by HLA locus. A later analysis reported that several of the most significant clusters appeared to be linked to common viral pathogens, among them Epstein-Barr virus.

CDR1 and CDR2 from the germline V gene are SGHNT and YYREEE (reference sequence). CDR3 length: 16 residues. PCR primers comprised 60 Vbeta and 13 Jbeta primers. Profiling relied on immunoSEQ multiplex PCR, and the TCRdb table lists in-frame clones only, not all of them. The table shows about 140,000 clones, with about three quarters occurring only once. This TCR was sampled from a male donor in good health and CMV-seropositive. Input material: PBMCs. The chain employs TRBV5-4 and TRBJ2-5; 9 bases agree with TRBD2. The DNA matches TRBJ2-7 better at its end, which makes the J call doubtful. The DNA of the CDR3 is TGTGCCAGCAGCCGCCTTGGGGGACTAGCACCCTACGAGCAGTACTTC. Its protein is CASSRLGGLAPYEQYF.